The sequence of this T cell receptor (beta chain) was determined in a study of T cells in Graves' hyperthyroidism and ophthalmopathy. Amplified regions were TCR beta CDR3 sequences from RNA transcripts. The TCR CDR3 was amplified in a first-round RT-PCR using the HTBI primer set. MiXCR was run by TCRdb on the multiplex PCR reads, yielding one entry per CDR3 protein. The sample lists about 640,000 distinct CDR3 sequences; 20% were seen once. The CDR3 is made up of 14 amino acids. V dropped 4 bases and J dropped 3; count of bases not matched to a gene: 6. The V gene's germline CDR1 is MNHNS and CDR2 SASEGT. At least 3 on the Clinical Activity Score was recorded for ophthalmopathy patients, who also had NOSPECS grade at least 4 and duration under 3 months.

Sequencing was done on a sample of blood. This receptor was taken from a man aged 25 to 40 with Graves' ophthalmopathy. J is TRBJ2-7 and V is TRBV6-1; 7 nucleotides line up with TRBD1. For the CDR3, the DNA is TGTGCCAGCAGTGGCCGGGACAGCCGCTACGAGCAGTACTTC. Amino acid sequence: CASSGRDSRYEQYF.